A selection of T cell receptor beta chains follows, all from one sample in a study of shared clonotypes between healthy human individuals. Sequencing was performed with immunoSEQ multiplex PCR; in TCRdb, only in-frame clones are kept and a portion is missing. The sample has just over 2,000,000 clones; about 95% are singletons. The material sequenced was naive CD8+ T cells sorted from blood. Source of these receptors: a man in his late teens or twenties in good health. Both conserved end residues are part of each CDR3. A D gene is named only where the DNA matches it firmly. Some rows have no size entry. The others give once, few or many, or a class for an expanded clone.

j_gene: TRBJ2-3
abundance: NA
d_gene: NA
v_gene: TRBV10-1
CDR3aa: CASSESITDTQYF
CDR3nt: TGCGCCAGCAGTGAGTCGATTACAGATACGCAGTATTTT

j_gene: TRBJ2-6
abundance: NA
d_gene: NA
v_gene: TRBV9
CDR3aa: CASSVDLGANVLTF
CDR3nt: TGTGCCAGCAGCGTAGACCTTGGGGCCAACGTCCTGACTTTC

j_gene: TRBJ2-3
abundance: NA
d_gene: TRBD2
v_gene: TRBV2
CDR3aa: CASSQGHRWREDPDTQYF
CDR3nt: TGTGCCAGCAGTCAGGGACACCGATGGCGGGAGGACCCAGATACGCAGTATTTT

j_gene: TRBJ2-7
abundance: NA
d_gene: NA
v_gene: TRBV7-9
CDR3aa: CASSPGPLGGEQYF
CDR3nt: TGTGCCAGCAGCCCGGGACCGCTCGGGGGCGAGCAGTACTTC

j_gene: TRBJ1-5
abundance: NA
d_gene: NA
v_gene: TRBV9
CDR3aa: CASSAVGRPIVRLSQPQHF
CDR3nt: TGTGCCAGCAGCGCAGTCGGACGTCCCATAGTTAGGTTGAGTCAGCCCCAGCATTTT

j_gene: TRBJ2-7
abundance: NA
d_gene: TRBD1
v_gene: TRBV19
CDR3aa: CASSIDHGQGSYEQYF
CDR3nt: TGTGCCAGTAGTATAGATCACGGACAGGGTTCCTACGAGCAGTACTTC

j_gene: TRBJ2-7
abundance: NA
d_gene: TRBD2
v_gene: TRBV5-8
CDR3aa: CASTRTSGGASSYEQYF
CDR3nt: TGTGCCAGCACCCGGACTAGCGGGGGGGCCAGCTCCTACGAGCAGTACTTC

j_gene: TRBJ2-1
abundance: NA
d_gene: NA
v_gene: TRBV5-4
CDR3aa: CASSVGGNEQFF
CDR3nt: TGTGCCAGCAGTGTTGGTGGGAATGAGCAGTTCTTC

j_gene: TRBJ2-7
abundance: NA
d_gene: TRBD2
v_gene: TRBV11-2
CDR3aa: CASSLSSGSPHEQYF
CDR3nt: TGTGCCAGCAGCTTATCAAGCGGGAGTCCCCACGAGCAGTACTTC

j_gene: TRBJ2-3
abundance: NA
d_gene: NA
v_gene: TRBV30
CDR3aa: CAWSVFRGKGTDTQYF
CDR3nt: TGTGCCTGGAGTGTATTTCGGGGGAAAGGGACAGATACGCAGTATTTT

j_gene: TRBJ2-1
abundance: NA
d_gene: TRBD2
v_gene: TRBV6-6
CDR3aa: CASSYSSGVNNEQFF
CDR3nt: TGTGCCAGCAGTTACTCGAGCGGGGTAAACAATGAGCAGTTCTTC

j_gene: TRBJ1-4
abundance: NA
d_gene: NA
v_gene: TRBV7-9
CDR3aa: CASSLVVAGNEKLFF
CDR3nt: TGTGCCAGCAGCTTAGTGGTGGCTGGAAATGAAAAACTGTTTTTT

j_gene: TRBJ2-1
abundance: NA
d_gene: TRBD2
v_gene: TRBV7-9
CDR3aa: CASSLEAGGPWNEQFF
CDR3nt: TGTGCCAGCAGCCTCGAGGCGGGAGGGCCATGGAATGAGCAGTTCTTC

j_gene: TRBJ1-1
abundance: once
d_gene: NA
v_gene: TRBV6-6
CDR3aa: CASSYTGGTEAFF
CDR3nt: TGTGCCAGCAGTTATACGGGGGGTACTGAAGCTTTCTTT

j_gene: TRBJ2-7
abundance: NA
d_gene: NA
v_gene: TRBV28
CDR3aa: CASSPEGFAYEQYF
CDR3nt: TGTGCCAGCAGTCCGGAAGGCTTCGCCTACGAGCAGTACTTC

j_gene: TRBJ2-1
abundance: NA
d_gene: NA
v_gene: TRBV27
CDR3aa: CASSFSPSAYNEQFF
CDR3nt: TGTGCCAGCAGTTTTTCCCCTAGCGCGTACAATGAGCAGTTCTTC

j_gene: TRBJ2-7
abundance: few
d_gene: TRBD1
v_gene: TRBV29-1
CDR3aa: CSVLGQGYEQYF
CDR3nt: TGCAGCGTTTTGGGACAGGGCTACGAGCAGTACTTC

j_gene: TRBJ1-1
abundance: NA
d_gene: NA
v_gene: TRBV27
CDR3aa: CASSLITGWSTEAFF
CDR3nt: TGTGCCAGCAGTTTAATTACGGGGTGGAGCACTGAAGCTTTCTTT

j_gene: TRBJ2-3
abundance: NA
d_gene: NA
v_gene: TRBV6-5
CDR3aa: CASRDITDTQYF
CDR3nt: TGTGCCAGCAGGGATATCACAGATACGCAGTATTTT

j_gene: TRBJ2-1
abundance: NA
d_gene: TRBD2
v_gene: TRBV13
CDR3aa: CASSFSLAGVENNEQFF
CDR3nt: TGTGCCAGCAGTTTTTCCCTAGCGGGAGTAGAGAACAATGAGCAGTTCTTC

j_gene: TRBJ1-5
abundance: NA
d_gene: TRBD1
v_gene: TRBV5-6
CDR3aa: CASSSQWTGGNQPQHF
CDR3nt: TGTGCCAGCAGCTCCCAGTGGACAGGGGGAAATCAGCCCCAGCATTTT

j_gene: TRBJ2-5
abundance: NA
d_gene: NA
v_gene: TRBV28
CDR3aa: CASSPGGEGETQYF
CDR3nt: TGTGCCAGCAGTCCCGGGGGCGAGGGAGAGACCCAGTACTTC

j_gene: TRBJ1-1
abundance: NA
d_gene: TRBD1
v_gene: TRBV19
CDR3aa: CASSTWTGGYTEAFF
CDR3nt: TGTGCCAGTAGTACTTGGACAGGGGGCTATACTGAAGCTTTCTTT

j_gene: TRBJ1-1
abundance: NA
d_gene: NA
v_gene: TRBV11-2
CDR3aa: CASSLDSPEAFF
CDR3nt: TGTGCCAGCAGCTTAGATAGCCCCGAAGCTTTCTTT

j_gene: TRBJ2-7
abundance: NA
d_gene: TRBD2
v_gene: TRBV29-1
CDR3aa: CSVDLLGGSSNEQYF
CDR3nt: TGCAGCGTTGACCTCTTGGGCGGGAGCTCCAACGAGCAGTACTTC

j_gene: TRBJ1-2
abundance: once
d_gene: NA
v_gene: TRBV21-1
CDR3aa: CASSKAEGRTAGYTF
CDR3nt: TGTGCCAGCAGCAAGGCTGAGGGTCGGACGGCTGGCTACACCTTC

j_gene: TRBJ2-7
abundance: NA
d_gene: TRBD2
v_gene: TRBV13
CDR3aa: CASSLLLAGGPGEQYF
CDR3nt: TGTGCCAGCAGCTTGCTACTAGCGGGAGGGCCGGGGGAGCAGTACTTC

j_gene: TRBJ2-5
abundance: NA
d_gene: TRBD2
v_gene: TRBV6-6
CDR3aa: CASSYVSGTPGETQYF
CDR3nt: TGTGCCAGCAGTTACGTTAGCGGGACCCCAGGGGAGACCCAGTACTTC

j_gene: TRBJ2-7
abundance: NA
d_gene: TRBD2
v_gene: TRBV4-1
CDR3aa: CASSQEIAGGYEQYF
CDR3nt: TGCGCCAGCAGCCAAGAAATAGCGGGAGGCTACGAGCAGTACTTC

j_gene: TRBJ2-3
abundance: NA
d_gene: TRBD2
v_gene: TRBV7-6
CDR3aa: CASSLAVAGTSSADTQYF
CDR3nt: TGTGCCAGCAGCTTAGCCGTAGCCGGGACTAGCAGCGCAGATACGCAGTATTTT

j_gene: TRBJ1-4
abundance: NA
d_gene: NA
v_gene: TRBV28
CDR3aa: CASSFMGTASEKLFF
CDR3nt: TGTGCCAGCAGTTTTATGGGGACTGCGAGTGAAAAACTGTTTTTT

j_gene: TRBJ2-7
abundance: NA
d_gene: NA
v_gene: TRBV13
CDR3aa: CASSLGRTYEQYF
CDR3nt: TGTGCCAGCAGCTTAGGCAGGACCTACGAGCAGTACTTC

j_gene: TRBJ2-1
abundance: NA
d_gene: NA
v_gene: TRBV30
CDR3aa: CAWAYGYEQFF
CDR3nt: TGTGCCTGGGCATACGGCTATGAGCAGTTCTTC

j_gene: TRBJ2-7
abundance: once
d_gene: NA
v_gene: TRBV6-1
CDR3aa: CASSPRWEYEQYF
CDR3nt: TGTGCCAGCAGCCCCCGGTGGGAATACGAGCAGTACTTC

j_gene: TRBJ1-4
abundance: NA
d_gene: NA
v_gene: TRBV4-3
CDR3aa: CASSQESASTNEKLFF
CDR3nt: TGCGCCAGCAGCCAAGAGTCGGCGTCAACTAATGAAAAACTGTTTTTT

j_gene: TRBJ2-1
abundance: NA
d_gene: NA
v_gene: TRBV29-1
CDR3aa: CSVEAGVSYNEQFF
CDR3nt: TGCAGCGTTGAAGCTGGGGTCTCCTACAATGAGCAGTTCTTC

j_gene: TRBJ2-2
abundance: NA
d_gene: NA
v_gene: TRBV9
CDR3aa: CASSTNPLAGVDTGELFF
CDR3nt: TGTGCCAGCAGCACCAACCCCCTAGCCGGCGTCGACACCGGGGAGCTGTTTTTT

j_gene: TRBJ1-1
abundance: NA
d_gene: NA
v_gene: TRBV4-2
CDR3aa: CASSQGGSGTEAFF
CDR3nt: TGTGCCAGCAGCCAAGGAGGGTCGGGGACTGAAGCTTTCTTT

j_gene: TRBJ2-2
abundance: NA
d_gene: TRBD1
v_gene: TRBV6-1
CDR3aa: CASSELTGEYAGELFF
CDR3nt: TGTGCCAGCAGTGAACTGACAGGGGAATACGCCGGGGAGCTGTTTTTT

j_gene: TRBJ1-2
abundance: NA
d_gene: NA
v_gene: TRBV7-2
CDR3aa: CASSPHGEPYGYTF
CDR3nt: TGTGCCAGCAGCCCCCACGGGGAGCCCTATGGCTACACCTTC

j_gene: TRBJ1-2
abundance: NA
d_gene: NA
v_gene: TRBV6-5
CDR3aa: CASSAGNYGYTF
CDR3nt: TGTGCCAGCAGTGCGGGTAACTATGGCTACACCTTC

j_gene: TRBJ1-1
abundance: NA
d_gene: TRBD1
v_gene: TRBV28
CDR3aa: CASSLDRGGTEAFF
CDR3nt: TGTGCCAGCAGTCTGGACAGGGGAGGTACTGAAGCTTTCTTT

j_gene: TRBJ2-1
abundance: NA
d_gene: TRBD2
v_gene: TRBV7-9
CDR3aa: CASSITSGGVSGEQFF
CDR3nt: TGTGCCAGCAGTATCACTAGCGGGGGTGTTTCAGGGGAGCAGTTCTTC

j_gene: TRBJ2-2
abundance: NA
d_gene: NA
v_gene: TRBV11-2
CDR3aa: CASSPGHLATGELFF
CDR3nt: TGTGCCAGCAGCCCGGGACACCTTGCCACCGGGGAGCTGTTTTTT

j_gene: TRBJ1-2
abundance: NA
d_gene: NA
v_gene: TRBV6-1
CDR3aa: CASSDIPLQGYGYTF
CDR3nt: TGTGCCAGCAGTGATATACCACTCCAGGGTTACGGCTACACCTTC

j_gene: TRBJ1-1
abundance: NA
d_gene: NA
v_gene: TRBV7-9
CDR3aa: CASSLGAGATEAFF
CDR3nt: TGTGCCAGCAGCTTAGGTGCGGGGGCGACTGAAGCTTTCTTT

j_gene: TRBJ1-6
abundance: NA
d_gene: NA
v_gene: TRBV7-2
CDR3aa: CASSLSPLSLYNSPLHF
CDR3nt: TGTGCCAGCAGCTTAAGTCCGCTTAGTTTGTATAATTCACCCCTCCACTTT

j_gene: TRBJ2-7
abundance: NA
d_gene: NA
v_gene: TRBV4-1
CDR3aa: CASSQGAGLAYEQYF
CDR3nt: TGCGCCAGCAGCCAAGGCGCGGGGTTAGCCTACGAGCAGTACTTC

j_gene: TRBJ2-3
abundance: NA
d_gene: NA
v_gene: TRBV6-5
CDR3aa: CASSYLGPGDTQYF
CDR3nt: TGTGCCAGCAGTTACCTAGGGCCTGGGGATACGCAGTATTTT

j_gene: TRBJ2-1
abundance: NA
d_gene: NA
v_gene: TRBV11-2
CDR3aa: CASSPLAGSSYNEQFF
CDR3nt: TGTGCCAGCAGTCCCCTTGCGGGGAGCTCCTACAATGAGCAGTTCTTC

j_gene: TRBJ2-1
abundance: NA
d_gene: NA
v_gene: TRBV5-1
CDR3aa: CASSLSRGGYNEQFF
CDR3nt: TGCGCCAGCAGCTTGTCTCGGGGAGGCTACAATGAGCAGTTCTTC

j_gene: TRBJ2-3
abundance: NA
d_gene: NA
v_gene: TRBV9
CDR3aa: CASSVDGSTDTQYF
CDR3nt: TGTGCCAGCAGCGTAGATGGCAGCACAGATACGCAGTATTTT

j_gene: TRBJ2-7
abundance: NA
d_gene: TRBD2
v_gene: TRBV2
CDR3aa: CASSNSGSTYEQYF
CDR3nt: TGTGCCAGCAGTAATAGCGGGAGCACCTACGAGCAGTACTTC

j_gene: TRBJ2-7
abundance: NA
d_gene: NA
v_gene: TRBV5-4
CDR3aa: CASSLFPSDGYEQYF
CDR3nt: TGTGCCAGCAGCTTGTTTCCTAGCGACGGCTACGAGCAGTACTTC

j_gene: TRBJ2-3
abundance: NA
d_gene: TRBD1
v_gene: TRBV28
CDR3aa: CASSPDRGDASTDTQYF
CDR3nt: TGTGCCAGCAGCCCCGACAGGGGGGATGCTAGCACAGATACGCAGTATTTT

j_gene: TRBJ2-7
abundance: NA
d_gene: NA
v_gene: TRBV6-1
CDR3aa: CASSEEGSPYEQYF
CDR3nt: TGTGCCAGCAGTGAAGAGGGTTCCCCCTACGAGCAGTACTTC

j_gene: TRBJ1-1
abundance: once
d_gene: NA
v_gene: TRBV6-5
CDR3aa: CASSYTRTGSDTEAFF
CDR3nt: TGTGCCAGCAGTTACACCCGGACGGGTTCGGACACTGAAGCTTTCTTT

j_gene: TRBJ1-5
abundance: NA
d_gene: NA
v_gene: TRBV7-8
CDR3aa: CASSLDGQSLQHF
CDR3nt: TGTGCCAGCAGCTTAGATGGGCAGAGCCTCCAGCATTTT

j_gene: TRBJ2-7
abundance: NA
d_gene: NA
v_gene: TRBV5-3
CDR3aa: CACRRGREASYEQYF
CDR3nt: TGTGCCTGCCGAAGGGGGCGGGAGGCCTCCTACGAGCAGTACTTC